The entry below describes one T cell receptor (beta chain). The antigen remains undetermined. This specimen comes from a study of human T cells and chemical hapten exposure. Looking at the study overall: In the roughly 25-week study, patients were dosed weekly with diphenylcyclopropenone on the scalp throughout.

Via MiXCR, TCRdb re-called the RACE reads, giving one row per CDR3 protein. The repertoire has 65,000 to 70,000 distinct CDR3 sequences, roughly 9.8% of them found once; the top ten carry over 4%. Indicated time point: pre-sensitization, week 0. Treatment defined: therapeutic diphenylcyclopropenone sensitization with weekly scalp DPC. General study points: PT1 expanded TCR counts and patch test score correlated positively. Significantly more large CDR3 similarity clusters were formed by expanded TCRs than by controls. TCRs at a frequency above 1 in 1000 stayed unchanged with DPC sensitization.

The source was whole blood, collected in connection with sensitization to the hapten diphenylcyclopropenone (DPC). This receptor was identified in a woman aged 45-59 years with alopecia areata. Some clones in this sample may be carry-over from other donors' samples.

This CDR3 is CASSTNYGYTF. CDR3 sequence (DNA): TGTGCCAGCAGTACTAACTATGGCTACACCTTC. V gene TRBV25-1 combines with J gene TRBJ1-2; D call uncertain. The length of the CDR3 is 11 residues. V was clipped by 5 bases and J by 0 bases, with 1 base between them. CDR1 is MGHDK, CDR2 SYGVNS, per germline.